This T cell receptor (beta chain) derives from a study of T-cell memory formation after mild COVID-19. In the study overall: Across donors, TCR clusters were largely donor specific. Study-wide results and limits: From day 15 to 85, contracting clones were balanced between CD4 and CD8, whereas later expanders leaned toward CD4+. Memory cells collected pre-infection included some clones that later responded, suggesting cross-reactive memory joined.

The CDR3 consists of 18 residues. With 0 bases clipped from V and 1 base from J, the junction kept 10 bases outside the gene matches. CDR1 and CDR2 from the germline V gene are MRHNA and SNTAGT. This clonotype was picked up a small number of times. Its antigen is undetermined. One entry per CDR3 protein results from TCRdb running MiXCR on the 5' RACE reads. Of 84,000 or so distinct CDR3 sequences in the sample, 14% were seen once. The J gene is TRBJ2-7, the V gene TRBV6-4; TRBD1 agrees at 9 bases. Sequencing input: PBMCs or a T cell subset sorted from them (not recorded which). This TCR derives from an adult woman who had mild COVID-19 (a few samples of this study predate the infection). Cell type and time point are not known. CDR3: CASSDSDRGCRRSYEQYF. Here the CDR3 DNA reads TGTGCCAGCAGTGACTCGGACAGGGGTTGCCGTCGATCCTACGAGCAGTACTTC.